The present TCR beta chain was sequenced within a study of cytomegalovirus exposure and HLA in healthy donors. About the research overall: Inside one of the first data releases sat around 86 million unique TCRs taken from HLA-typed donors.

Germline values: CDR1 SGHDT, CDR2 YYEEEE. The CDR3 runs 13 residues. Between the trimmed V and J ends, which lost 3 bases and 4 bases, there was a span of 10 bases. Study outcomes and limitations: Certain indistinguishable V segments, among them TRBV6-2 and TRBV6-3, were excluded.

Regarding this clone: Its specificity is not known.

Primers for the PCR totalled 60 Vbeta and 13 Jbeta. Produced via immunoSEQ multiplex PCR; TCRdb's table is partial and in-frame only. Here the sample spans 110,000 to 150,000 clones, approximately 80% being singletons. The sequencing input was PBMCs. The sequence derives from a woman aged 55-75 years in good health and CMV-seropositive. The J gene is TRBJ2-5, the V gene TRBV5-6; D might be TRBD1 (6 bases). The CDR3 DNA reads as TGTGCCAGCAGCTACACAGGGAGAGAGACCCAGTACTTC. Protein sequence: CASSYTGRETQYF.